The 10 T cell receptor beta chains below come from one sample, sequenced in a study of response to subunit inactivated influenza vaccine. TCRdb itself ran the RT-PCR reads through MiXCR, one entry per CDR3 protein. The data contain hundreds of thousands of distinct CDR3 sequences, roughly 12% of them singletons. The sequences come from PBMCs from blood, collected on the day of vaccination. These receptors originate from a man in his forties or fifties who received an inactivated influenza vaccine.

The chain employs TRBV7-9 and TRBJ2-3; a weak D match, TRBD1 (5 bases). Deletions cut 1 base from V and 11 bases from J, with 10 bases between. CDR3 size: 12 residues. Germline CDR1 SEHNR, CDR2 FQNEAQ (reference sequence). The CDR3 loop is CASSLGQRMQYF. CDR3 DNA sequence: TGTGCCAGCAGCTTAGGACAGAGGATGCAGTATTTT. Full variable domain (outside the CDR3, taken from reference TRBV7-9 and TRBJ2-3): DTGVSQNPRHKITKRGQNVTFRCDPISEHNRLYWYRQTLGQGPEFLTYFQNEAQLEKSRLLSDRFSAERPKGSFSTLEIQRTEQGDSAMYLCASSLGQRMQYFGPGTRLTVL.

The V call is TRBV7-9, the J call TRBJ1-4, with D perhaps matching TRBD1 (5 bases). The germline gives CDR1 SEHNR, CDR2 FQNEAQ (reference sequence). The CDR3 consists of 15 residues. V shed 5 bases and J shed 8 bases, with 18 bases lying between them. In DNA form, the CDR3 reads TGTGCCAGCAGCGCCAGGATCACGGGGGTGGAAAAACTGTTTTTT. This encodes CASSARITGVEKLFF.

This clonotype was found many times. This chain connects TRBV5-1 to TRBJ2-7; no definite D call. V shed 1 base and J shed 2 bases, with 7 bases lying between them. Germline values: CDR1 SGHRS, CDR2 YFSETQ. The CDR3 extends over 13 amino acids. The DNA of the CDR3 is TGCGCCAGCAGCTTGACACAACCCTACGAGCAGTACTTC. Encoded protein: CASSLTQPYEQYF.

This clonotype was seen a handful of times. This chain joins TRBV5-1 and TRBJ2-1; either TRBD1 or TRBD2 may fit D (5 bases each). The CDR3 has 15 amino acids. Germline lookup yields CDR1 SGHRS and CDR2 YFSETQ. V was pared by 2 bases and J by 0 bases, with 9 bases between. The CDR3 DNA reads TGCGCCAGCAGCTTTGGGACGAACTCCTACAATGAGCAGTTCTTC. Its protein product is CASSFGTNSYNEQFF.

The rearrangement uses TRBV2 and TRBJ2-2; D is unclear. CDR1 and CDR2 from the germline V gene are SNHLY and FYNNEI. Trimming left V 11 bases short and J 6 bases short, with 19 bases between. CDR3 length: 14 residues. CDR3 region: CACFAGHKAGELFF. DNA of the CDR3: TGTGCCTGTTTTGCTGGGCATAAGGCCGGGGAGCTGTTTTTT.

V usage is TRBV29-1 and J usage is TRBJ2-7; D ambiguous. This CDR3 spans 13 amino acids. V shed 4 bases and J shed 4 bases, with 14 bases lying between them. Germline assignment: CDR1 SQVTM and CDR2 ANQGSEA. CDR3 coding DNA: TGCAGCGTTGTGCTGGATTCTGGTTACGAGCAGTACTTC. Protein sequence: CSVVLDSGYEQYF.

The V and J genes are TRBV12-3 or TRBV12-4 and TRBJ2-5; 12 nucleotides agree with TRBD2. Germline trimming cut 6 bases from V and 2 bases from J; bases unmatched to any gene: 7. CDR3 length: 16 residues. The CDR3 protein is CASSQFGLAGQETQYF. The CDR3 DNA reads TGTGCCAGCAGCCAATTCGGACTAGCGGGGCAAGAGACCCAGTACTTC.

This clonotype was seen a handful of times. This chain joins TRBV6-4 and TRBJ1-6; D gene uncertain. With 2 bases removed from V and 6 bases from J, the gap between germline ends came to 5 bases. The CDR3 loop spans 13 amino acids. Germline V lookup: CDR1 MRHNA, CDR2 SNTAGT. DNA for the CDR3: TGTGCCAGCAGTGACGGAGGTAATTCACCCCTCCACTTT. Translation: CASSDGGNSPLHF.

The chain recombines TRBV5-1 with TRBJ2-1; unclear D gene. Trimming removed 0 bases from V and 1 base from J, with 5 bases in between. Germline CDR1 SGHRS, CDR2 YFSETQ. CDR3 length: 14 residues. Here the CDR3 DNA reads TGCGCCAGCAGCTTGGCGGAATCCTACAATGAGCAGTTCTTC. Translation: CASSLAESYNEQFF.

In its sample, this clonotype was seen many times. The genes are TRBV28 and TRBJ2-7; D not certain. Germline V gives CDR1 MDHEN, CDR2 SYDVKM. This CDR3 spans 16 amino acids. Trimming removed 5 bases from V and 0 bases from J, with 17 bases in between. The CDR3 DNA reads TGTGCCAGCAGTCCCCTCCGGACCGATGACTCCTACGAGCAGTACTTC. Translated, it gives CASSPLRTDDSYEQYF. The full variable domain, in which reference TRBV28 and TRBJ2-7 provide the parts outside the CDR3, is DVKVTQSSRYLVKRTGEKVFLECVQDMDHENMFWYRQDPGLGLRLIYFSYDVKMKEKGDIPEGYSVSREKKERFSLILESASTNQTSMYLCASSPLRTDDSYEQYFGPGTRLTVT.